This T cell receptor beta chain was profiled in a study of CD8 T cells in Susac syndrome. The CDR3 runs 13 residues. Trimming took 1 base from V and 5 from J, leaving 11 bases between them. CDR1 SQVTM and CDR2 ANQGSEA come from the germline V gene. With random hexamers, reverse transcription was performed on about 0.5 to 1 ug of RNA. MiXCR, applied by TCRdb to the immunoSEQ multiplex PCR reads, yields one record per CDR3 protein. The table shows over 100,000 distinct CDR3 sequences, with approximately 96% occurring only once. The table lists this clonotype with a count of one. The origin of this receptor is a human donor in good health. The chain uses TRBV29-1 and TRBJ2-5, with D possibly matching TRBD1 (6 bases). What was sequenced was CD4+ T cells from PBMCs. CDR3 region: CSVEVTGPETQYF. The CDR3 nucleotides read TGCAGCGTTGAAGTGACAGGCCCGGAGACCCAGTACTTC.